The present T cell receptor beta chain was sequenced within a study of blood T cells in healthy people across ages. A second PCR, run for about 7 to 11 cycles, used a sample-barcoded 5' primer plus a J-beta primer mix. The yield of each sample was at least 2.5 million CDR3-containing paired-end reads. Via MiXCR, TCRdb re-called the 5' RACE reads, giving one row per CDR3 protein. This table has more than 650,000 distinct CDR3 sequences, about 24% appearing once. As concerns this clonotype: This may come from a read error, since a much larger clone is one base off.

Trimming pared 5 bases from V and 7 bases from J, leaving 17 bases between. The CDR3 runs to 14 residues. The germline V gene has CDR1 MNHEY and CDR2 SVGAGI. The TCR sequence derives from a man between 65 and 85 years old in good health. The V call is TRBV6-5, the J call TRBJ1-2; TRBD1 might be the D (6 bases). The sample comprised blood. The CDR3 nucleotides are TGTGCCAGCAGTCAGGGGCGAGAGGCCCTTGGCTACACCTTC. This codes for CASSQGREALGYTF.